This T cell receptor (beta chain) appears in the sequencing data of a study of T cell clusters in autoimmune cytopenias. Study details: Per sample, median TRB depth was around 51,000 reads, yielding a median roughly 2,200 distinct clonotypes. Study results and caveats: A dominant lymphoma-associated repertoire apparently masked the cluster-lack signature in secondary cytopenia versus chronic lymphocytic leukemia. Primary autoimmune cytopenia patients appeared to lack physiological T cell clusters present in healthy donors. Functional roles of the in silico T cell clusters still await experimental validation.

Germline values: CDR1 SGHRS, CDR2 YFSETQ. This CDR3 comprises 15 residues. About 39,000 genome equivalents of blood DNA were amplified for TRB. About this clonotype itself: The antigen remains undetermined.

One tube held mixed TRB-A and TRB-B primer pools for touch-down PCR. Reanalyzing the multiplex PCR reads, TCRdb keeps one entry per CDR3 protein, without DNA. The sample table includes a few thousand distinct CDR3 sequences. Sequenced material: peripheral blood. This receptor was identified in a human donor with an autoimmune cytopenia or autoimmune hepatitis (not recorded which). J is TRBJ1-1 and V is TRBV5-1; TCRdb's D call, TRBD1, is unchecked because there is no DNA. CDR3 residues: CASSLGTGGRTEAFF.